Following are 25 T cell receptor beta chains from one sample sequenced in a study of CD8+ T cells in alopecia areata. The sequencing template was cDNA reverse transcribed from extracted RNA. Repertoires were generated with immunoSEQ multiplex PCR, while TCRdb's copy carries only in-frame clones and drops some. The sample contains 290,000 or so clones, none of them singletons. Pooled cutaneous lymph node cells were sorted using CD4, CD8alpha, NKG2D, NKG2ACE and other markers. The specimen was CD4+ T cells sorted from a lymph node. The receptors stem from a C3H/HeJ mouse with alopecia areata. This mouse strain has H2-k as its MHC haplotype.

This clone was counted only a few times. The gene symbols are mouse symbols. The read ends 4 residues shy of where the CDR3 ends; the end is completed using the germline J gene. This chain links TRBV13-1 with TRBJ1-2, with 8 bases matching TRBD1. The CDR3 has 13 amino acids. CDR1 is NSHNY and CDR2 is SYGAGN in the germline V gene. The covered CDR3 bases are TGTGCCAGCAGTGATGGGACAGGGCCC. Protein product: CASSDGTGP. The whole CDR3 reads CASSDGTGPDYTF.

About this clone itself: Each gene name is a mouse one. The read halts 4 residues ahead of the CDR3 end, with the missing end drawn from the germline J gene. V gene TRBV17 combines with J gene TRBJ2-2; 8 bases are shared with TRBD2. Germline assignment: CDR1 MNHDT and CDR2 YYDKIL. V trimming: 1 base; J trimming: 4 bases; junction bases outside the gene matches: 2. CDR3 length: 15 amino acids. The CDR3 sequence: CASSRGGGPTGQLYF. The CDR3 bases that were read are TGTGCTAGCAGTAGAGGGGGGGGCCCCACCGGG.

On this clone: Genes and germline come from the mouse. Read sequence stops 4 residues before the CDR3 end, and the germline J gene provides the missing end. V gene TRBV13-1 combines with J gene TRBJ2-5, with a tentative D call TRBD1 (6 bases). CDR1 is NSHNY, CDR2 SYGAGN, per germline. This CDR3 spans 14 amino acids. The germline V and J ends were trimmed by 2 bases and 1 base, with 8 bases remaining between them. The CDR3 region is CASSENRDQDTQYF. CDR3 DNA (partial): TGTGCCAGCAGTGAAAACAGGGACCAAGAC.

This clone was observed a handful of times. Gene names are mouse gene names. The CDR3 goes on 4 residues after the read ends, and that part is filled in from the germline J gene. Other DNA sequences in this sample translate to the same CDR3. V and J are TRBV13-3 and TRBJ2-7; 7 positions match TRBD2. This CDR3 region has 14 residues. Germline CDR1 is NNHDY and CDR2 is SYVADS. V lost 0 bases and J lost 2; bases outside the gene matches: 2. The chain's CDR3 is CASSDGGGTYEQYF. Incomplete CDR3 DNA: TGTGCCAGCAGTGATGGGGGGGGAACCTAT.

With respect to this clone: Mouse gene names apply. Coverage ceases 4 residues before the CDR3 finishes, and the germline J gene fills in the end. This rearrangement joins TRBV14 to TRBJ2-5; 10 bases agree with TRBD2. V dropped 6 bases and J dropped 1; count of bases not matched to a gene: 11. CDR3 length: 17 residues. Germline V gene data show CDR1 as SGHDT and CDR2 as FRDEAV. The CDR3: CASKDPRLGGDQDTQYF. CDR3 DNA (partial): TGTGCCAGCAAGGACCCTCGACTGGGGGGAGACCAAGAC.

Only a few counts were recorded for this clone. Mouse gene names apply. The DNA ends 4 residues before the CDR3 does, and the rest of the CDR3 is filled in from the germline J gene. The chain employs TRBV13-2 and TRBJ2-1, with 11 nucleotides matching TRBD2. CDR3 size: 17 residues. Germline trimming cut 2 bases from V and 0 bases from J; bases unmatched to any gene: 4. Per germline, CDR1 NNHNN and CDR2 SYGAGS (reference sequence). The CDR3: CASGDRLGGDNYAEQFF. The covered CDR3 bases are TGTGCCAGCGGTGACCGACTGGGGGGGGATAACTATGCT.

With respect to this clone: Gene names refer to mouse genes. The read gets to within 4 residues of the CDR3 end, and the germline J gene fills in the rest. The chain is built from TRBV5 and TRBJ2-1, with D perhaps TRBD1 (6 bases). V lost 3 bases and J lost 2, with 11 bases in between. The germline V gene has CDR1 LGHNA and CDR2 YNLKQL (reference sequence). This CDR3 has 15 residues. This CDR3 is CASSQPGQYYAEQFF. The CDR3 bases that were read are TGTGCCAGCAGCCAGCCGGGACAATACTATGCT.

A word on this clone: Gene names are mouse gene names. The read halts 3 residues ahead of the CDR3 end, with the missing end drawn from the germline J gene. This chain connects TRBV17 to TRBJ1-6; D possibly corresponds to TRBD1 (5 bases). TRBJ1-6 is classed as an ORF, of uncertain function. The germline V gene encodes CDR1 MNHDT and CDR2 YYDKIL. This CDR3 has 16 residues. V dropped 4 bases and J dropped 0 bases, with 10 bases sitting between them. CDR3 residues: CASSKQDHSYNSPLYF. The sequenced CDR3 bases are TGTGCTAGCAGTAAACAGGATCATTCCTATAATTCGCCC.

This clone was counted between two and nine times. Mouse gene names and germline throughout. The DNA ends 4 residues before the CDR3 does, and the rest of the CDR3 is filled in from the germline J gene. This sequence joins TRBV13-1 and TRBJ2-3, with 8 bases matching TRBD1. The CDR3 extends over 16 amino acids. V was pared by 3 bases and J by 0 bases, with 6 bases of the junction left unmatched. CDR1 and CDR2 (germline): NSHNY, SYGAGN. The CDR3 bases that were read are TGTGCCAGCAGTGGCGGGACAGGAAATAGTGCAGAA. It translates to CASSGGTGNSAE. The whole CDR3 reads CASSGGTGNSAETLYF.

Concerning this clone itself: Gene names denote mouse genes. With the read ending 4 residues before the CDR3 end, the germline J gene is used to fill in that end. The rearrangement links TRBV1 to TRBJ2-2; the D gene is possibly TRBD2 (5 bases). The CDR3 contains 14 residues. The V end lost 4 bases, the J end lost 4 bases, and 10 bases lay between the germline ends. Germline V gives CDR1 NSQYPW, CDR2 LRSPGD (reference sequence). CDR3 sequence reads: CTCSGGWGTGQLYF. Incomplete CDR3 DNA: TGCACCTGCAGTGGAGGGTGGGGCACCGGG.

In the case of this clone: Any gene name here is a mouse gene name. Sequencing ends 4 residues short of the CDR3 end; the germline J gene provides the rest. The sample carries other DNA sequences with the same CDR3. The chain has TRBV5 and TRBJ1-1; 7 bases agree with TRBD1. Germline CDR1 is LGHNA and CDR2 is YNLKQL (reference sequence). Trimming at V came to 4 bases and at J to 0 bases, leaving 2 bases not matched to a gene. CDR3 length: 14 residues. The covered CDR3 bases are TGTGCCAGCAGCCCCACAGGGGCAAACACA. Amino acid sequence: CASSPTGANT. The entire CDR3 sequence reads CASSPTGANTEVFF.

Points on this clone: Gene names follow the mouse nomenclature. The CDR3 spells CTCSADRRGDTQYF. The CDR3 DNA, read in part, is TGCACCTGCAGTGCAGACAGGAGGGGAGAC. The genes are TRBV1 and TRBJ2-5, with D possibly TRBD1 on 5 matching bases. The CDR3 end is not reached by the read, which stops 4 residues before it; the germline J gene fills it in. The germline gives CDR1 NSQYPW, CDR2 LRSPGD (reference sequence). The CDR3 extends over 14 amino acids.

In this sample, this clone turned up a few times. The genes and germline here are from mouse. The read ends 4 residues shy of where the CDR3 ends; the end is completed using the germline J gene. The genes are TRBV5 and TRBJ2-7, with D perhaps matching TRBD2 (5 bases). This CDR3 contains 13 residues. Between the trimmed V and J ends, which lost 0 bases and 2 bases, there was a span of 5 bases. CDR1 is LGHNA, CDR2 YNLKQL, per germline (reference sequence). Here the CDR3 reads CASSQDWAYEQYF. CDR3 DNA, as far as it was read: TGTGCCAGCAGCCAAGACTGGGCCTAT.

Turning to this clone: Mouse names are used for the genes. The CDR3 goes on 4 residues after the read ends, and that part is filled in from the germline J gene. The genes are TRBV13-2 and TRBJ2-2; no reliable D call. The CDR3 has 12 amino acids. Germline CDR1 NNHNN, CDR2 SYGAGS (reference sequence). This CDR3 reads CASGDIRGQLYF. The part of the CDR3 DNA that was read is TGTGCCAGCGGTGACATCAGGGGG.

This clone turned up a few times. All gene names here are mouse names. The DNA ends 4 residues before the CDR3 does, and the rest of the CDR3 is filled in from the germline J gene. The chain links TRBV19 to TRBJ2-1; 7 nucleotides match TRBD1. CDR1 and CDR2 from the germline V gene are FNHDT and SITEND (reference sequence). This CDR3 is 14 amino acids long. V trimming: 6 bases; J trimming: 5 bases; junction bases outside the gene matches: 8. CDR3 sequence reads: CASTSQGLDAEQFF. Partial CDR3 DNA: TGTGCCAGCACATCACAGGGGCTGGATGCT.

The sample holds a few counts of this clone. The gene names given are mouse names. The read terminates 4 residues before the CDR3 end, so the remaining end is supplied by the germline J gene. This chain joins TRBV1 and TRBJ2-3; TRBD2 matches at 9 bases. This CDR3 is built from 15 residues. Germline V gene sequence: CDR1 NSQYPW, CDR2 LRSPGD (reference sequence). Losses at the gene ends were 3 bases for V and 2 bases for J; bases not matched to a gene: 3. This CDR3 reads CTCSATGGPAETLYF. The covered CDR3 bases are TGCACCTGCAGTGCGACTGGGGGCCCTGCAGAA.

This clone showed up just a few times. Gene names are the mouse ones. The CDR3 end is not reached by the read, which stops 4 residues before it; the germline J gene fills it in. V usage is TRBV4 and J usage is TRBJ2-1; possibly TRBD1 for D (5 bases). Looked up from germline, CDR1 is LGHDT and CDR2 is YNNKQL (reference sequence). The CDR3 is 12 amino acids. Trimming left V 7 bases short and J 1 base short, with 5 bases between. The CDR3 sequence is CASKGNYAEQFF. The covered CDR3 bases are TGTGCCAGCAAGGGGAACTATGCT.

A remark on this clone: Gene names denote mouse genes. CDR3 protein: CASRIREGAETLYF. CDR3 bases read: TGTGCCAGCAGAATCAGGGAAGGTGCAGAA. The chain combines TRBV19 with TRBJ2-3, with D perhaps matching TRBD1 (5 bases). Sequencing ends 4 residues short of the CDR3 end; the germline J gene provides the rest. Germline V gene sequence: CDR1 FNHDT, CDR2 SITEND (reference sequence). Trimming left V 5 bases short and J 1 base short, with 11 bases between. CDR3 length: 14 residues.

As concerns this clone: The listed genes are named as in mouse. From the germline J gene comes the end of the CDR3, since the read stops 4 residues before it. This rearrangement joins TRBV5 to TRBJ2-2; D gene ambiguous. Germline values: CDR1 LGHNA, CDR2 YNLKQL (reference sequence). There are 13 residues in the CDR3. V was cut by 3 bases and J by 0 bases, with 2 bases left in between. The CDR3 DNA, read in part, is TGTGCCAGCAGCCAGTCAAACACCGGG. This translates into CASSQSNTG. The whole CDR3 is CASSQSNTGQLYF.

A word on this clone: Genes here carry mouse names. The read gets to within 4 residues of the CDR3 end, and the germline J gene fills in the rest. This chain connects TRBV14 to TRBJ2-4; 12 bases map to TRBD2. V shed 5 bases and J 1 base; nucleotides not matched to a gene: 2. The germline gives CDR1 SGHDT, CDR2 FRDEAV. This CDR3 spans 15 amino acids. Incomplete CDR3 DNA: TGTGCCAGCAGGGGGACTGGGGGGCGTCAAAAC. Translating gives CASRGTGGRQN. The complete CDR3 sequence is CASRGTGGRQNTLYF. The full variable domain, with the rest looked up from reference TRBV14 and TRBJ2-4, is EAGVTQSPRYAVLQEGQAVSFWCDPISGHDTLYWYQQPRDQGPQLLVYFRDEAVIDNSQLPSDRFSAVRPKGTNSTLKIQSAKQGDTATYLCASRGTGGRQNTLYFGAGTRLSVL.

A remark on this clone: Gene labels here are mouse ones. The read terminates 4 residues ahead of where the CDR3 ends, so the germline J gene completes it. V and J are TRBV19 and TRBJ1-1; 10 positions agree with TRBD1. CDR1 is FNHDT and CDR2 is SITEND in the germline V gene (reference sequence). The CDR3 loop spans 15 amino acids. Germline trimming cut 0 bases from V and 4 bases from J; bases unmatched to any gene: 3. CDR3 DNA (partial): TGTGCCAGCAGTATAGGCGGGACAGGGGCCACA. Residues: CASSIGGTGAT. From start to end, the CDR3 is CASSIGGTGATEVFF.

This clone was counted only a few times. Mouse gene names apply. The read comes to an end 4 residues before the CDR3 does, leaving the germline J gene to fill in the end. This chain joins TRBV13-1 and TRBJ1-1; TRBD1 aligns across 10 bases. Per germline, CDR1 NSHNY and CDR2 SYGAGN. The CDR3 spans 13 residues. CDR3 bases read: TGTGCCAGCAGGGGACAGGGGACCTCA. Its translation: CASRGQGTS. The complete CDR3 protein is CASRGQGTSEVFF.

This clone has at least ten counts. Gene names are the mouse ones. Read sequence stops 4 residues before the CDR3 end, and the germline J gene provides the missing end. J is TRBJ2-2 and V is TRBV17; TRBD2 aligns across 8 bases. Germline assignment: CDR1 MNHDT and CDR2 YYDKIL. The V and J ends lost 6 bases and 0 bases, in that order; junction bases with no gene match: 0. The CDR3 is 14 residues long. The part of the CDR3 DNA that was read is TGTGCTAGCAGACTGGGGGCAAACACCGGG. It codes for CASRLGANTG. In full, the CDR3 is CASRLGANTGQLYF.

The sample holds a few counts of this clone. Gene names refer to mouse genes. The observed sequence ends 4 residues before the CDR3 terminus, with the missing tail filled in from the germline J gene. The gene calls are TRBV13-3 and TRBJ1-2; D possibly corresponds to TRBD1 (5 bases). CDR1 NNHDY and CDR2 SYVADS come from the germline V gene. V lost 5 bases and J lost 0, with 5 bases in between. This CDR3 has 12 amino acids. The CDR3 sequence is CASRGANSDYTF. The CDR3 DNA, read in part, is TGTGCCAGCAGAGGGGCAAACTCC.

This clone appeared a few times. Gene names and germline match the mouse. The read is 4 residues too short to cover the CDR3 end, so that end is filled in from the germline J gene. The rearrangement joins TRBV1 to TRBJ2-7; possibly TRBD1 for D (5 bases). The CDR3 has 14 amino acids. The V end was cut by 6 bases, the J end by 0 bases, with 12 bases between. Germline V CDR1 and CDR2: NSQYPW, LRSPGD (reference sequence). Incomplete CDR3 DNA: TGCACCTGCAGGCCGCCAGGGAGCTCCTAT. It is translated as CTCRPPGSSY. The complete CDR3 protein is CTCRPPGSSYEQYF.